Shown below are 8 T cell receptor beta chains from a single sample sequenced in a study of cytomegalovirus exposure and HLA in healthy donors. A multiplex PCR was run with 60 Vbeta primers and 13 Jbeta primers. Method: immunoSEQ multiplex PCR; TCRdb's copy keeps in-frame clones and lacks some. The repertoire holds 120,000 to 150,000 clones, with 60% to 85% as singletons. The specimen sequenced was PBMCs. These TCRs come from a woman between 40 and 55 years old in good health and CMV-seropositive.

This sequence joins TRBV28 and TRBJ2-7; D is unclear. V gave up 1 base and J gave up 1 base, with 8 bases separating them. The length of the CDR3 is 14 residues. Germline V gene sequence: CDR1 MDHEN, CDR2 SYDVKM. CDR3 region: CASSLFGGSYEQYF. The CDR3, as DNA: TGTGCCAGCAGTTTATTCGGCGGATCCTACGAGCAGTACTTC. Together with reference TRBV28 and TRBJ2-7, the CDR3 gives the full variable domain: DVKVTQSSRYLVKRTGEKVFLECVQDMDHENMFWYRQDPGLGLRLIYFSYDVKMKEKGDIPEGYSVSREKKERFSLILESASTNQTSMYLCASSLFGGSYEQYFGPGTRLTVT.

The CDR3 region is CATARDIGTQYF. The DNA for the CDR3 is TGTGCCACCGCCCGGGACATAGGGACCCAGTACTTC. V is TRBV6-1 and J is TRBJ2-5, with D maybe TRBD1 (6 bases). Trimming cost V 10 bases and J 7 bases, with 16 bases left between them. Germline loops: CDR1 MNHNS, CDR2 SASEGT. The CDR3 length is 12 residues.

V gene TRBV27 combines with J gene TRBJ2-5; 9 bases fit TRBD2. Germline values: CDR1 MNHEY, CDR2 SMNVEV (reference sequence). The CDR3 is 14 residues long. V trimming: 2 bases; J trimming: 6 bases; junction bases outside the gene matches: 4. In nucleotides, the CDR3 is TGTGCCAGCAGTTTAGGCGGGGGGGCGCAGACCCAGTACTTC. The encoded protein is CASSLGGGAQTQYF.

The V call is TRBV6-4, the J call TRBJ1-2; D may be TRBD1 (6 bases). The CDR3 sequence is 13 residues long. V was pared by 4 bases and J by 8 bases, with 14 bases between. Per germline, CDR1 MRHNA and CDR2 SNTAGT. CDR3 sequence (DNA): TGTGCCAGCAGTGTAAGACAGGTTTGGGGCTACACCTTC. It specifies CASSVRQVWGYTF.

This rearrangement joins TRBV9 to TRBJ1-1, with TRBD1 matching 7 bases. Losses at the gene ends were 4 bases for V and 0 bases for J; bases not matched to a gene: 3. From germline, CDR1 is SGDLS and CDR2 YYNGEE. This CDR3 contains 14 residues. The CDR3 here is CASSQRGLNTEAFF. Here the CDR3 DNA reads TGTGCCAGCAGCCAAAGGGGGCTGAACACTGAAGCTTTCTTT.

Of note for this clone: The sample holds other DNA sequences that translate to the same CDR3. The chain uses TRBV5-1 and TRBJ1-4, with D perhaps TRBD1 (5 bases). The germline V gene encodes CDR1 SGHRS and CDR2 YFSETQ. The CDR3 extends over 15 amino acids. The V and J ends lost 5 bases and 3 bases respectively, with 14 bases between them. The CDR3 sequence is CASSSQGSANEKLFF. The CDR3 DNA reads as TGCGCCAGCAGTTCTCAGGGTTCGGCTAATGAAAAACTGTTTTTT.

The CDR3 DNA reads as TGTGCCATCAGTGAGGATGGACAGGGCACAAACTATGGCTACACCTTC. This translates into CAISEDGQGTNYGYTF. The genes are TRBV10-3 and TRBJ1-2, with 8 bases matching TRBD1. The V segment lost 2 bases and the J segment 2 bases; nucleotides outside the gene matches: 7. The CDR3 runs to 16 residues. Germline V gene data show CDR1 as ENHRY and CDR2 as SYGVKD.

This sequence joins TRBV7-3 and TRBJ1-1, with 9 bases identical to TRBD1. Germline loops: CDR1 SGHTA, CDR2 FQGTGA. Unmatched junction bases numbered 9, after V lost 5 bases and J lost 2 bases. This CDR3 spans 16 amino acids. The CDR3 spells CASSLTSDRGNTEAFF. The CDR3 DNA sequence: TGTGCCAGCAGCCTCACATCGGACAGGGGAAACACTGAAGCTTTCTTT.